The clone carrying this T cell receptor (beta chain) has a handful of counts. Its antigen is still unknown. The PCR ran on 60 Vbeta and 13 Jbeta primers. This table comes from immunoSEQ multiplex PCR, and its TCRdb copy is limited to in-frame clones, with some not included. The table has 110,000 to 150,000 clones, roughly 9.8% seen once. These donors counted as nominally healthy when sampled, but unrecorded immune exposures were likely. The source of the sample is a study of cytomegalovirus exposure and HLA in healthy donors. Across the study: Unique TCRs numbering some 77 million, obtained from HLA-typed donors, made up an early data release. Notes on the study in general: The authors later found TCR association rates varying by HLA locus, with DRB1 most and HLA-C fewest. High sensitivity and specificity were reportedly achieved when the classifier diagnosed cytomegalovirus status.

Germline V gene sequence: CDR1 SEHNR, CDR2 FQNEAQ (reference sequence). This CDR3 contains 14 residues. The V gene lost 4 bases and the J gene lost 0 bases, with 10 bases spanning the gap. The sequence derives from a man in his fifties or sixties in good health and CMV-seronegative. Sample: PBMCs. The J gene is TRBJ2-7, the V gene TRBV7-9, with D unresolved. The CDR3 is CASSSPISSYEQYF. The CDR3 DNA reads as TGTGCCAGCAGCTCGCCCATCAGCTCCTACGAGCAGTACTTC.